The clone carrying this T cell receptor beta chain was detected once. The target antigen is unknown. The sample is drawn from a study of OX40 agonist ivuxolimab in advanced cancers. Study information: There were three patients with partial responses, one having hepatocellular carcinoma and two cutaneous melanoma. General study findings and limits: Some nonresponders also had low normalized T-cell clonal expansion.

The protocol was immunoSEQ multiplex PCR, while the TCRdb copy is restricted to in-frame clones and leaves out a portion. The profile shows about 77,000 clones, around nine tenths of them singletons. The CDR3 spans 12 residues. The germline V gene encodes CDR1 GTSNPN and CDR2 SVGIG (reference sequence). Trimming took off 4 bases at V and 12 bases at J, with 16 bases between the two ends. Sequences were derived from CD4+ or CD8+ T cells sorted from blood, sampled in a trial of the OX40 agonist ivuxolimab. The sequence derives from an adult with an advanced solid tumor such as melanoma, head and neck, liver or kidney cancer. This chain connects TRBV30 to TRBJ2-1; the D gene is possibly TRBD2 (6 bases). CDR3 sequence (DNA): TGTGCCTGGACCCCCGGGGGATTCGGGCAGTTCTTC. Its protein is CAWTPGGFGQFF. The whole variable domain, remainder taken from reference TRBV30 and TRBJ2-1, is SQTIHQWPATLVQPVGSPLSLECTVEGTSNPNLYWYRQAAGRGLQLLFYSVGIGQISSEVPQNLSASRPQDRQFILSSKKLLLSDSGFYLCAWTPGGFGQFFGPGTRLTVL.